A single sample is the source of the 9 T cell receptor beta chains below, sequenced in a study of blood T cell repertoires in COVID-19. Profiling relied on immunoSEQ multiplex PCR, and the TCRdb table lists in-frame clones only, not all of them. The sample lists approximately 180,000 clones; approximately 89% were seen once. Specimen: PBMCs or T cells enriched from blood (not recorded which). The receptor source for this set is a man aged 35-49 years who had recovered from COVID-19.

This clone appeared a single time. This rearrangement joins TRBV18 to TRBJ1-5; TRBD1 matches 10 bases. The germline gives CDR1 KGHSH, CDR2 LQKENI. The ends lost 4 bases at V and 5 bases at J; junction bases unmatched: 5. The CDR3 has 15 amino acids. CDR3 region: CASSLDRGRDQPQHF. CDR3 DNA sequence: TGTGCCAGCTCACTGGACAGGGGGAGGGATCAGCCCCAGCATTTT.

This chain connects TRBV12-5 to TRBJ1-5; a possible D gene is TRBD1 (5 bases). V lost 5 bases and J lost 5, with 16 bases in between. Germline V gene sequence: CDR1 LGHNT, CDR2 FRNRAP. This CDR3 is 15 amino acids long. DNA for the CDR3: TGTGCTAGTGGTCCCGGCGGGACCGCGGATCAGCCCCAGCATTTT. As protein: CASGPGGTADQPQHF.

The CDR3 is CASSFGLSGANVLTF. The CDR3 DNA reads TGTGCCAGCAGCTTCGGACTCTCTGGGGCCAACGTCCTGACTTTC. The chain recombines TRBV28 with TRBJ2-6, with a tentative D call TRBD2 (5 bases). Trimming pared 6 bases from V and 0 bases from J, leaving 9 bases between. CDR1 and CDR2 from the germline V gene are MDHEN and SYDVKM. The CDR3 contains 15 residues. The whole variable domain, remainder taken from reference TRBV28 and TRBJ2-6, is DVKVTQSSRYLVKRTGEKVFLECVQDMDHENMFWYRQDPGLGLRLIYFSYDVKMKEKGDIPEGYSVSREKKERFSLILESASTNQTSMYLCASSFGLSGANVLTFGAGSRLTVL.

The count of this clone is one. The V call is TRBV7-9, the J call TRBJ1-2; 9 bases agree with TRBD1. Losses at the gene ends were 5 bases for V and 5 bases for J; bases not matched to a gene: 6. The CDR3 is made up of 14 amino acids. Germline lookup yields CDR1 SEHNR and CDR2 FQNEAQ (reference sequence). CDR3 DNA: TGTGCCAGCAGCGAGGGACAGGGTGGGTATGGCTACACCTTC. It yields the protein CASSEGQGGYGYTF.

This chain joins TRBV29-1 and TRBJ1-1; tentatively, D is TRBD1 (5 bases). Trimming took 7 bases from V and 6 from J, leaving 15 bases between them. Germline CDR1 and CDR2: SQVTM and ANQGSEA. CDR3 length: 12 amino acids. The CDR3 sequence is CSAEAGGAEAFF. The DNA for the CDR3 is TGCAGCGCCGAGGCGGGGGGGGCTGAAGCTTTCTTT. Supplemented by reference TRBV29-1 and TRBJ1-1, the full variable domain reads SAVISQKPSRDICQRGTSLTIQCQVDSQVTMMFWYRQQPGQSLTLIATANQGSEATYESGFVIDKFPISRPNLTFSTLTVSNMSPEDSSIYLCSAEAGGAEAFFGQGTRLTVV.

V and J are TRBV4-1 and TRBJ2-1, with 7 bases fitting TRBD2. The CDR3 is 13 amino acids. The V segment lost 10 bases and the J segment 7 bases; nucleotides outside the gene matches: 10. The germline gives CDR1 MGHRA, CDR2 YSYEKL. This chain's CDR3 is CATAGDERNEQFF. In DNA, the CDR3 is TGCGCCACCGCGGGAGACGAGAGGAATGAGCAGTTCTTC.

This sequence joins TRBV12-3 or TRBV12-4 and TRBJ1-2, with a tentative D call TRBD1 (5 bases). V was clipped by 2 bases and J by 10 bases, with 11 bases between them. This CDR3 spans 12 amino acids. The CDR3 here is CASSLSGGYYTF. The CDR3 DNA sequence: TGTGCCAGCAGTTTATCCGGGGGGTACTACACCTTC.

The chain is built from TRBV20-1 and TRBJ2-3, with D possibly matching TRBD2 (6 bases). The CDR3 is made up of 16 amino acids. Trimming pared 3 bases from V and 0 bases from J, leaving 16 bases between. Germline CDR1 DFQATT, CDR2 SNEGSKA (reference sequence). For the CDR3, the DNA is TGCAGTGCTAGTCTAGTCGAGGGACTGAGCACAGATACGCAGTATTTT. Translating gives CSASLVEGLSTDTQYF.

The chain couples TRBV21-1 to TRBJ1-1; the table names TRBD1, a call not compared with the DNA. TRBV21-1 is noted as a pseudogene. The CDR3 is made up of 16 amino acids. CDR3 sequence (DNA): TGTGCCAGCAGCAAATTCGACACACCCCCAGACACTGAAGCTTTCTTT. This translates into CASSKFDTPPDTEAFF.